Sequencing of this T cell receptor (beta chain) was carried out in a study of blood T cell repertoires in COVID-19. Overall study context: Nucleic acid was either cDNA or gDNA, and it came from T cells, B-cell-depleted T cells, or PBMCs.

With V trimmed by 2 bases and J by 3 bases, 6 bases remained unmatched. CDR1 SGHTA and CDR2 FQGNSA come from the germline V gene. The CDR3 is made up of 15 amino acids. Study members were between about 18 and 95 years old and lived in 24 US regions. Participant-given clinical history determined each cohort assignment. This clone was observed a few times. Clones were sequenced by immunoSEQ multiplex PCR, and TCRdb holds only the in-frame ones, with some missing. In the table there are 330,000 or so clones, around 87% of which are singletons. The TCR was taken from a middle-aged man in a cohort exposed to, infected with or recovered from COVID-19 (not recorded which). The V call is TRBV7-2, the J call TRBJ1-2; TRBD1 agrees at 7 bases. What was sequenced was PBMCs or T cells enriched from blood (not recorded which). This CDR3 is CASSLITGVDYGYTF. Here the CDR3 DNA reads TGTGCCAGCAGCTTAATAACAGGGGTAGACTATGGCTACACCTTC.